Listed below are T cell receptor beta chains from one sample, sequenced in a study of response to subunit inactivated influenza vaccine. TCRdb passed the RT-PCR reads through MiXCR, listing each CDR3 protein once. The sample contains a few hundred thousand distinct CDR3 sequences, less than 15% of which appear only once. This specimen was PBMCs from blood, taken roughly 12 days after vaccination. These receptors all come from a man aged 50-59 years who received an inactivated influenza vaccine. Both conserved end residues are part of each CDR3. D genes are given only for firm matches. Size is stated for part of the rows, as once, few or many counts, or as a class when the clone is expanded.

TRBV7-2,TRBJ1-4,NA,NA,CASSFEIGEKLFF,TGTGCCAGCAGCTTTGAAATAGGTGAAAAACTGTTTTTT
TRBV10-2,TRBJ2-7,NA,NA,CASSESAQNSYEQYF,TGCGCCAGCAGTGAGTCAGCTCAGAACTCCTACGAGCAGTACTTC
TRBV6-6,TRBJ2-7,NA,NA,CASSYRPFAEQYF,TGTGCCAGCAGTTATAGACCGTTCGCCGAGCAGTACTTC
TRBV20-1,TRBJ2-3,TRBD2,few,CSARRPSGTSTDTQYF,TGCAGTGCTAGGAGGCCTAGCGGGACTAGCACAGATACGCAGTATTTT
TRBV2,TRBJ1-5,NA,NA,CASAGTGIVNQPQHF,TGTGCCAGCGCAGGAACGGGGATTGTAAATCAGCCCCAGCATTTT
TRBV4-1,TRBJ2-2,TRBD2,few,CASSQEGGIGELFF,TGCGCCAGCAGCCAAGAGGGAGGGATCGGGGAGCTGTTTTTT
TRBV30,TRBJ2-2,NA,NA,CAWSGSTIPGAGELFF,TGTGCCTGGAGTGGATCGACTATCCCGGGTGCCGGGGAGCTGTTTTTT
TRBV12-3/TRBV12-4,TRBJ2-1,NA,few,CASIMGPKIGEQFF,TGTGCCAGCATCATGGGACCAAAAATCGGTGAGCAGTTCTTC
TRBV28,TRBJ2-5,TRBD1,NA,CASSLMGAGGETQYF,TGTGCCAGCAGTTTAATGGGTGCAGGGGGAGAGACCCAGTACTTC
TRBV12-3/TRBV12-4,TRBJ2-1,NA,few,CASEDRRGGSYNEQFF,TGTGCCAGCGAAGACAGGCGGGGAGGCTCCTACAATGAGCAGTTCTTC
TRBV7-2,TRBJ2-1,NA,few,CASSLALGSSSYNEQFF,TGTGCCAGCAGCTTAGCCCTCGGGTCGAGCTCCTACAATGAGCAGTTCTTC
TRBV4-1,TRBJ2-1,TRBD2,few,CASSQGQTSGFAYNEQFF,TGCGCCAGCAGCCAGGGACAGACTAGCGGGTTCGCCTACAATGAGCAGTTCTTC
TRBV12-3/TRBV12-4,TRBJ2-1,TRBD2,NA,CASSPGIAGGNNEQFF,TGTGCCAGCAGTCCTGGCATAGCGGGGGGTAACAATGAGCAGTTCTTC
TRBV9,TRBJ2-7,NA,NA,CASSVGDGAGEQYF,TGTGCCAGCAGCGTAGGGGACGGAGCCGGCGAGCAGTACTTC
TRBV28,TRBJ2-7,TRBD1,few,CASSLSSSMTGRTYEQYF,TGTGCCAGCAGTTTAAGTTCGTCGATGACAGGGCGGACCTACGAGCAGTACTTC